The TCR beta chain under discussion was sequenced for a study of shared clonotypes between healthy human individuals. The assay was immunoSEQ multiplex PCR, and TCRdb's table has in-frame clones only and misses some. The sample holds over a million clones, roughly 96% seen once. Trimming removed 2 bases from V and 5 bases from J, with 16 bases in between. CDR3 length: 15 residues. Looked up from germline, CDR1 is SGHNT and CDR2 is YYREEE (reference sequence). This TCR came from a man aged 25-45 years in good health. This chain connects TRBV5-4 to TRBJ1-1; D might be TRBD1 (5 bases). The material sequenced was naive CD4+ T cells sorted from blood. Subset described: CD45RA+ positively selected. The CDR3: CASSLARGGRTEAFF. The CDR3 coding sequence is TGTGCCAGCAGCTTAGCGCGGGGGGGGAGAACTGAAGCTTTCTTT.